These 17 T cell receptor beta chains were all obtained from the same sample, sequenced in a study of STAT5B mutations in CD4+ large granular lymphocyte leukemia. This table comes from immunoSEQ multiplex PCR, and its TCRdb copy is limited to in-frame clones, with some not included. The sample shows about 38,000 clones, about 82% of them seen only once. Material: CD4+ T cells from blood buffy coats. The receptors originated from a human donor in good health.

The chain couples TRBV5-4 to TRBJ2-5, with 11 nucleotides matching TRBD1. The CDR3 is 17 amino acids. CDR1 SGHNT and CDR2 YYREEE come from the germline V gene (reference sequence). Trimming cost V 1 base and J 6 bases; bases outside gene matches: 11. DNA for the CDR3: TGTGCCAGCAGCTTGTATACCGGGACAGGGGGTTTGCAGACCCAGTACTTC. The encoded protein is CASSLYTGTGGLQTQYF. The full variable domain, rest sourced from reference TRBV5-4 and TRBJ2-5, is ETGVTQSPTHLIKTRGQQVTLRCSSQSGHNTVSWYQQALGQGPQFIFQYYREEENGRGNFPPRFSGLQFPNYSSELNVNALELDDSALYLCASSLYTGTGGLQTQYFGPGTRLLVL.

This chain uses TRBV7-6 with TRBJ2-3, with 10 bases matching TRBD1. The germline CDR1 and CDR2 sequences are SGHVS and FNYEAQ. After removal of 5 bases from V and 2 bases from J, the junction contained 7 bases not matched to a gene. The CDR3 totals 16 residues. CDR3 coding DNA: TGTGCCAGCAGCACCGGGGACAGGGGAAACACAGATACGCAGTATTTT. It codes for CASSTGDRGNTDTQYF.

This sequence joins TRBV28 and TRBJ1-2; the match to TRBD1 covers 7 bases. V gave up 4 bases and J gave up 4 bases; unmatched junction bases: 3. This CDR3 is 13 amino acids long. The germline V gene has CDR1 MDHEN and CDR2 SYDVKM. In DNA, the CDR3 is TGTGCCAGCAGTTCAGACAGGGTCTATGGCTACACCTTC. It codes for CASSSDRVYGYTF.

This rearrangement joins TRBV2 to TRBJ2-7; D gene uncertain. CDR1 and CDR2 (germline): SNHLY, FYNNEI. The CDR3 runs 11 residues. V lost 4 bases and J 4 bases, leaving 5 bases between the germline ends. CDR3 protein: CASSGGYEQYF. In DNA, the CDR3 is TGTGCCAGCAGTGGAGGATACGAGCAGTACTTC.

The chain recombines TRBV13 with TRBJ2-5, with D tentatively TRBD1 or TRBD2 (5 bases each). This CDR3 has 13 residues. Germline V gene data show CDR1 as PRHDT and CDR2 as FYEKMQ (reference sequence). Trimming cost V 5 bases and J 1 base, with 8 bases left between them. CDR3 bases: TGTGCCAGCAGCGCCGGGGCCCAAGAGACCCAGTACTTC. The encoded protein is CASSAGAQETQYF.

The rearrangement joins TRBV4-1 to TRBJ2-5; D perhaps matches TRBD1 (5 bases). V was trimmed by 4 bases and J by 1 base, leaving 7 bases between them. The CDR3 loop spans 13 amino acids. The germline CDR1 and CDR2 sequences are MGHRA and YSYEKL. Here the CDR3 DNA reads TGCGCCAGCAGCCCCGACAGCCAAGAGACCCAGTACTTC. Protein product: CASSPDSQETQYF.

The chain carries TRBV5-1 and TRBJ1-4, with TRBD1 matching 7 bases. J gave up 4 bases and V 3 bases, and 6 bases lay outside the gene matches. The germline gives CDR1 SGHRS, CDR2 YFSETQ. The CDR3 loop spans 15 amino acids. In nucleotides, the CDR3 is TGCGCCAGCAGCTCCAAACAGGGGCTTAATGAAAAACTGTTTTTT. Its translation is CASSSKQGLNEKLFF.

The CDR3 region is CASSPTTGNEQYF. CDR3 nucleotide sequence: TGCGCCAGCAGCCCTACCACAGGGAACGAGCAGTACTTC. The chain recombines TRBV5-1 with TRBJ2-7, with D possibly matching TRBD1 (6 bases). Germline values: CDR1 SGHRS, CDR2 YFSETQ. V shed 4 bases and J shed 5 bases, with 13 bases lying between them. This CDR3 is built from 13 residues.

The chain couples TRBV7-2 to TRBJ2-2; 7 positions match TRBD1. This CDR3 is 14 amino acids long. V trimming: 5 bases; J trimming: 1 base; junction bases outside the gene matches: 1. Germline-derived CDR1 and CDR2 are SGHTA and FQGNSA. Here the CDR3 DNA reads TGTGCCAGCAGCCGGGACAGGAACACCGGGGAGCTGTTTTTT. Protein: CASSRDRNTGELFF.

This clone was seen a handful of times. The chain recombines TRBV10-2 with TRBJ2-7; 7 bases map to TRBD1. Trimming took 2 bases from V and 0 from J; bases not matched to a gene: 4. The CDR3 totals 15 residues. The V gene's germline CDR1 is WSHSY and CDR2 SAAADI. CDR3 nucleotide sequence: TGCGCCAGCAGTGAGCCCGGACAGGCCTCCTACGAGCAGTACTTC. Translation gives CASSEPGQASYEQYF.

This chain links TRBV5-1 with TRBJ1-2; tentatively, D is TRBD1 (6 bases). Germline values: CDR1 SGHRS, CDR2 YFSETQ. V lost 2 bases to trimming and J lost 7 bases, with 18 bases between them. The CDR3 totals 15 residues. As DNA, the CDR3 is TGCGCCAGCAGCTTAGCTGCGGGGGCCAGCGCTGGCTACACCTTC. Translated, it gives CASSLAAGASAGYTF. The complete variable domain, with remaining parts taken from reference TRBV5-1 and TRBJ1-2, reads KAGVTQTPRYLIKTRGQQVTLSCSPISGHRSVSWYQQTPGQGLQFLFEYFSETQRNKGNFPGRFSGRQFSNSRSEMNVSTLELGDSALYLCASSLAAGASAGYTFGSGTRLTVV.

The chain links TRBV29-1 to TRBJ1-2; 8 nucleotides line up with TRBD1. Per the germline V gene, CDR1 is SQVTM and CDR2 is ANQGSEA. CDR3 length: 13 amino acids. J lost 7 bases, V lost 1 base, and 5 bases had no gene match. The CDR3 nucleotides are TGCAGCGTTGAAGGGCCAGGGGGCCGTGGCTACACCTTC. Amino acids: CSVEGPGGRGYTF.

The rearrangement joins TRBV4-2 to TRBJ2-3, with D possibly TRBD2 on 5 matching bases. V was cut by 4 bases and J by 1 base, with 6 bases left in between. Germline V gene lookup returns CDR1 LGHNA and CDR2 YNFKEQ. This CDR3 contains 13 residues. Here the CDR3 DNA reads TGTGCCAGCAGCCTACTAGGCACAGATACGCAGTATTTT. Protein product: CASSLLGTDTQYF.

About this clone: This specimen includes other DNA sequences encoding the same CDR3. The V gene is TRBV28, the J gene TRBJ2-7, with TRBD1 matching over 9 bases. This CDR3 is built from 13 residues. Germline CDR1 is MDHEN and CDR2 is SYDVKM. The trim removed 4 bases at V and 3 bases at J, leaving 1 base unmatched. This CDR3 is CASSSGQGYEQYF. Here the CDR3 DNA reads TGTGCCAGCAGTTCGGGACAGGGCTACGAGCAGTACTTC.

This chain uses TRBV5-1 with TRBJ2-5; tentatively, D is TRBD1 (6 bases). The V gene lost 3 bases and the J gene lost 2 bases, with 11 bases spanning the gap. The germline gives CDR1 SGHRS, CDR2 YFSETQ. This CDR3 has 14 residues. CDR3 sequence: CASSWGTLQETQYF. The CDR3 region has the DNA TGCGCCAGCAGCTGGGGGACATTGCAAGAGACCCAGTACTTC.

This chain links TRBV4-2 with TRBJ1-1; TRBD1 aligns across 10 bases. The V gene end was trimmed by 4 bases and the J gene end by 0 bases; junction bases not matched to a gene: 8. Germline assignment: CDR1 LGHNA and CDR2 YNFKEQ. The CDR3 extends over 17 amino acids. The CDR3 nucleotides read TGTGCCAGCAGCCCCCGACAGGGGGCGGGGGTGAACACTGAAGCTTTCTTT. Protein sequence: CASSPRQGAGVNTEAFF.

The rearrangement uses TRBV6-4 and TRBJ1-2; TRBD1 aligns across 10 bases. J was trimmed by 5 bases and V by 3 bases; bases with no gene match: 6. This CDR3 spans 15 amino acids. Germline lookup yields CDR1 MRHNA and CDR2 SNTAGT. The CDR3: CASSEQPGQGYGYTF. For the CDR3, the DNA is TGTGCCAGCAGTGAGCAGCCGGGACAGGGGTATGGCTACACCTTC.